This T cell receptor (beta chain) was recorded in a study of blood T cell repertoires in COVID-19 (dated by TCRdb to 2018 to 2020). As for the study more broadly: Collaborator samples came from the United States, Italy and Spain and covered acute and convalescent phases of COVID-19. The sample metadata nearly always contained a de-identified subject ID, COVID-19 status, age in years and sex. The repertoires were made available in a free public database intended to serve as a resource for research on the immune response to SARS-CoV-2. Where available, HLA class I and class II types were obtained from metadata supplied by the sample provider rather than from assay-based typing. The material from the prospective study consisted of cDNA or gDNA derived from T cells, B-cell-depleted T cells, or PBMCs. The samples were drawn from the first 160 participants of the ongoing ImmuneRACE study and from over 950 subjects provided by 6 global collaborators. The dataset comprised deeply sampled blood TCRbeta repertoires from subjects exposed to, actively infected with, or recovered from COVID-19.

As concerns this clone: Its antigen has not been determined. Base qualities are not provided; no much larger clone lies one nucleotide away.

Overall study outcomes, separate from this receptor: The quantity of clinical and demographic metadata differed by source and by participant and was supplied without curation.

A distance of 16 bases separates the germline ends of V and J, which lose 3 bases and 8 bases respectively. CDR1 is given as LGHNA and CDR2 as YSLEER, both from the germline V gene. The CDR3 numbers 14 residues from cysteine through phenylalanine. Of the read, only the CDR3 DNA is kept; its 42 bases are in frame from base 1. The collaborating institutions used their own protocols to collect whole blood in K2EDTA tubes. For TCRbeta analysis, collaborators shipped samples as frozen whole blood, isolated PBMCs, or DNA extracted from either of those sample types. The immunoSEQ Assay, a bias-controlled multiplex PCR, was used to amplify TCRbeta CDR3 regions from genomic DNA. Per the source publication's procedure: The number of nucleated cells in each sample was estimated from the amplification of reference gene primers within the assay. To quantify the absolute abundance of each unique TCRbeta CDR3 rearrangement, sequence reads were collapsed and filtered. Productive Simpson clonality was computed per sample as the square root of Simpson's diversity index over productive rearrangements. In its TCRdb copy, this immuneACCESS table keeps in-frame sequences only and misses some clones. Where compared with another copy, unresolved V genes explain less than half of these, and the others have no known cause. Clonal size and the V and J genes are those of that table, whereas D and trimming came from the DNA. This sample has about 130,000 clones in its table, and about 79% of those were observed once. The ten top clones hold about 40% of the sample.

The rearranged chain carries TRBV4-3 and TRBJ1-2, with the D segment identity uncertain. The origin of this receptor is a middle-aged man with active or convalescent COVID-19. Sequenced: peripheral blood. DNA sequence: TGCGCCAGCAGCCATGCCGGGGAGCCATGGGGCTACACCTTC. It specifies CASSHAGEPWGYTF.